The clone carrying this T cell receptor beta chain was counted between two and nine times. The data belong to a study of patients and donors after allogeneic stem cell transplantation. MiXCR, run by TCRdb on the RT-PCR reads, gives a single entry per CDR3 protein. The table lists about 150,000 distinct CDR3 sequences, about a third of them singletons. The sequence derives from a human donor who was either an allogeneic HSCT recipient or a stem cell or donor lymphocyte infusion donor (not recorded which). It is not recorded whose cells these are; they may come from a transplant donor. Specimen: blood, either unsorted or a sorted T cell fraction (not recorded which).

CDR3 in DNA: TGTGCCACCAGTGATCCAGGGAGGGCAGAGACCCAGTACTTC. It translates to CATSDPGRAETQYF. The chain employs TRBV24-1 and TRBJ2-5; TRBD2 matches 7 bases. The ends lost 3 bases at V and 4 bases at J; junction bases unmatched: 4. CDR1 is KGHDR, CDR2 SFDVKD, per germline. This CDR3 comprises 14 residues.